The clone carrying this T cell receptor (beta chain) appeared a few times. TCRdb's table, derived via immunoSEQ multiplex PCR, lists solely in-frame clones and lacks some. The data contain fewer than 20,000 clones, less than 85% of them singletons. The data originate from a study of PD-1 and CTLA-4 blockade in melanoma. The ends lost 2 bases at V and 8 bases at J; junction bases unmatched: 7. This CDR3 contains 15 residues. Germline loops: CDR1 SGHTA, CDR2 FQGNSA. The sequence derives from a human donor with melanoma. V and J are TRBV7-2 and TRBJ2-4; the match to TRBD2 covers 9 bases. The sequenced sample was CD8+ T cells from peripheral blood, obtained from a patient given anti-PD-1 treatment. CDR3 sequence reads: CASSLTGGRGDIQYF. The CDR3 region has the DNA TGTGCCAGCAGCTTAACGGGCGGGAGGGGGGACATTCAGTACTTC.